This entry lists 11 T cell receptor beta chains sequenced from one sample in a study of vaccination and CD4 T cells after COVID-19. CD4+ T cells that had been cultured provided DNA sequenced with the Oncomine TCR Beta short-read assay. TCRdb re-analysed the PCR reads in MiXCR, keeping a single row per CDR3 protein. The repertoire has approximately 8,100 distinct CDR3 sequences, around 51% of them found once; the top ten carry around two fifths. These receptors are not linked to any known antigen. Described treatment: approximately nine-day PBMC culture with coronavirus spike peptide pools or control peptides (ViraFEST assay). Material for sequencing was CD4+ T cells from blood, cultured in vitro. Every receptor here comes from a human donor who had recovered from COVID-19.

The chain joins TRBV7-2 to TRBJ2-7, with D unresolved. Trimming left V 5 bases short and J 2 bases short, with 7 bases between. Germline V gene lookup returns CDR1 SGHTA and CDR2 FQGNSA. CDR3 size: 12 residues. Here the CDR3 DNA reads TGTGCCAGCAGCCCCTCAACCTACGAGCAGTACTTC. Translated: CASSPSTYEQYF.

The V and J genes are TRBV19 and TRBJ2-2, with 12 bases aligning to TRBD1. Germline CDR1 is LNHDA and CDR2 is SQIVND (reference sequence). The CDR3 runs to 17 residues. With 7 bases clipped from V and 4 bases from J, the junction kept 10 bases outside the gene matches. CDR3 coding DNA: TGTGCCAGTATTTCGGGACAGGGGGCGACGGGCACCGGGGAGCTGTTTTTT. Its protein is CASISGQGATGTGELFF.

This clonotype was detected a few times. The gene calls are TRBV20-1 and TRBJ2-1; D call uncertain. CDR1 is DFQATT, CDR2 SNEGSKA, per germline (reference sequence). The CDR3 sequence is 15 residues long. V lost 2 bases and J lost 4, with 15 bases in between. The CDR3 sequence: CSARLQSSRYNEQFF. CDR3 bases: TGCAGTGCTAGACTGCAGAGTAGTAGGTACAATGAGCAGTTCTTC.

This clonotype was found a few times. This chain uses TRBV6-1 with TRBJ2-5, with D unclear. Per germline, CDR1 MNHNS and CDR2 SASEGT. Trimming removed 7 bases from V and 5 bases from J, with 17 bases in between. This CDR3 spans 14 amino acids. As DNA, the CDR3 is TGTGCCAGCACTAGGCAGGCCCTCTGGGAGACCCAGTACTTC. The encoded protein is CASTRQALWETQYF.

The V gene is TRBV7-2, the J gene TRBJ2-7; 7 bases agree with TRBD1. CDR3 length equals 15 residues. Germline loops: CDR1 SGHTA, CDR2 FQGNSA. The junction had 6 bases not matched to a gene; V was cut back by 1 base and J by 3 bases. The CDR3 sequence: CASSLGQGGNYEQYF. CDR3 sequence (DNA): TGTGCCAGCAGCTTAGGACAGGGTGGGAACTACGAGCAGTACTTC.

The rearrangement uses TRBV30 and TRBJ2-3, with 10 positions matching TRBD2. The CDR3 is made up of 13 amino acids. The junction had 3 bases not matched to a gene; V was cut back by 2 bases and J by 7 bases. Germline V lookup: CDR1 GTSNPN, CDR2 SVGIG (reference sequence). The CDR3 region has the DNA TGTGCCTGGAGTCGAGCGGGGGGGAATACGCAGTATTTT. Translated: CAWSRAGGNTQYF.

V usage is TRBV5-6 and J usage is TRBJ2-7, with D tentatively TRBD1 (6 bases). V gave up 4 bases and J gave up 3 bases, with 11 bases separating them. The CDR3 spans 13 residues. Germline CDR1 SGHDT, CDR2 YYEEEE. The CDR3 sequence: CASSPQGGYEQYF. CDR3 DNA sequence: TGTGCCAGCAGCCCACAGGGCGGCTACGAGCAGTACTTC.

The chain joins TRBV11-3 to TRBJ2-5; D remains unclear. V dropped 7 bases and J dropped 0 bases, with 18 bases sitting between them. CDR1 is SGHNT, CDR2 YENEEA, per germline. This CDR3 comprises 16 residues. CDR3 sequence (DNA): TGTGCCAGCAAAGGCTCCGGAACCTTCAACCAAGAGACCCAGTACTTC. Translation gives CASKGSGTFNQETQYF.

The J gene is TRBJ1-1, the V gene TRBV7-3; D ambiguous. In germline, CDR1 is SGHTA, CDR2 FQGTGA. The germline V and J ends were trimmed by 2 bases and 2 bases, with 9 bases remaining between them. The CDR3 is 14 residues long. The CDR3 is CASSLVGDNTEAFF. The CDR3 bases are TGTGCCAGCAGCTTAGTCGGCGATAACACTGAAGCTTTCTTT. Variable domain in full (rest from reference TRBV7-3 and TRBJ1-1): GAGVSQTPSNKVTEKGKYVELRCDPISGHTALYWYRQSLGQGPEFLIYFQGTGAADDSGLPNDRFFAVRPEGSVSTLKIQRTERGDSAVYLCASSLVGDNTEAFFGQGTRLTVV.

This clonotype was observed a single time. Written as DNA, the CDR3 is TGTGCCAGCACCCTGGACAGGGGAGAGGAGACCCAGTACTTC. The encoded protein is CASTLDRGEETQYF. The rearrangement joins TRBV6-1 to TRBJ2-5, with 9 bases matching TRBD1. The CDR3 covers 14 residues. V lost 7 bases to trimming and J lost 5 bases; unmatched junction nucleotides: 8. CDR1 is MNHNS, CDR2 SASEGT, per germline.

This clonotype appeared a few times. The chain joins TRBV19 to TRBJ1-1, with unresolved D. The CDR3 covers 13 residues. Per germline, CDR1 LNHDA and CDR2 SQIVND (reference sequence). Trimming took 4 bases from V and 4 from J, leaving 10 bases between them. In nucleotides, the CDR3 is TGTGCCAGTAGTAGTGCAGGTTTCACTGAAGCTTTCTTT. This encodes CASSSAGFTEAFF.